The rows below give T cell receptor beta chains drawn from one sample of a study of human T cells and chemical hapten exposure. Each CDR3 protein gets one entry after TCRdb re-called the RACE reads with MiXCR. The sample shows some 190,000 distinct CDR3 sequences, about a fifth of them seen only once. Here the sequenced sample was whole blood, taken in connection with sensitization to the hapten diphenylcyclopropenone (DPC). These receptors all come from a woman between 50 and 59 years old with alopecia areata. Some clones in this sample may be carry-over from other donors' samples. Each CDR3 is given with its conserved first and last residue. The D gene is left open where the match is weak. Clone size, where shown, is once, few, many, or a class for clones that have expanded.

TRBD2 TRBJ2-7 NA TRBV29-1 TGCAGCGTTGGGGCTAGCGGGAGGCCCTACGAGCAGTACTTC CSVGASGRPYEQYF
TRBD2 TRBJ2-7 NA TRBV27 TGTGCCAGCAGTCCACTAGCGGGAGGGTCGGACGAGCAGTACTTC CASSPLAGGSDEQYF
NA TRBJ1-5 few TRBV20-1 TGCAGTGCTAGGGTCGGATTTAGCAATCAGCCCCAGCATTTT CSARVGFSNQPQHF
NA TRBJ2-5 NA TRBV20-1 TGCAGTGCTCAGACGGGAGCGACCCAGTACTTC CSAQTGATQYF
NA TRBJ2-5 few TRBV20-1 TGCAGTGCGCAAATTGGGGGGAACCCGAGGGAGACCCAGTACTTC CSAQIGGNPRETQYF
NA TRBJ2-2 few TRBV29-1 TGCAGCGTTGAGGCGACAAACACCGGGGAGCTGTTTTTT CSVEATNTGELFF
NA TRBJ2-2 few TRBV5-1 TGCGCCAGCAGCCCCACCGCGAGTACCGGGGAGCTGTTTTTT CASSPTASTGELFF
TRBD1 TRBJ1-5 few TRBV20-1 TGCAGTGCTGCCACAGGGGATCGTAATCAGCCCCAGCATTTT CSAATGDRNQPQHF
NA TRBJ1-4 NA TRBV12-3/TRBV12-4 TGTGCCAGCAGGAAAGACGTTACTAATGAAAAACTGTTTTTT CASRKDVTNEKLFF
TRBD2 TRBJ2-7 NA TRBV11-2 TGTGCCAGCAGCTTATCAACTAGCGGGATAGGTGAGCAGTACTTC CASSLSTSGIGEQYF
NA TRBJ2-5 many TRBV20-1 TGCAGTGCTAGTGGGGCTAGGGAGACCCAGTACTTC CSASGARETQYF
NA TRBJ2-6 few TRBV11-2 TGTGCCAGCAGGGGGCCTGGGGCCAACGTCCTGACTTTC CASRGPGANVLTF
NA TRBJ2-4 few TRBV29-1 TGCAGCGTTGCAGAAGGCGGAGGGAACATTCAGTACTTC CSVAEGGGNIQYF
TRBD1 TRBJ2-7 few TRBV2 TGTGCCAGCAGTGTTCAGGGGGCGCGGAACGAGCAGTACTTC CASSVQGARNEQYF
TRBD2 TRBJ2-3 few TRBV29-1 TGCAGCGTTCGGGAGGCAGTAGATACGCAGTATTTT CSVREAVDTQYF
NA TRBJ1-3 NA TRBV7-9 TGTGCCAGCAGCTTAGTCCAGGCGGGAAACACCATATATTTT CASSLVQAGNTIYF
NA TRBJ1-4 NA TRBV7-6 TGTGCCAGCAGCTTAGATGGAGGGGGGAGTGAAAAACTGTTTTTT CASSLDGGGSEKLFF
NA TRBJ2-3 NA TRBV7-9 TGTGCCAGCAGCTTTGATCCGGTTGCAGATACGCAGTATTTT CASSFDPVADTQYF
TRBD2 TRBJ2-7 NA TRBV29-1 TGCAGCGTTGGCGGGGGATCCCTCTACGAGCAGTACTTC CSVGGGSLYEQYF
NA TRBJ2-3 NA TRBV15 TGTGCCACCAGCAGAGATGATCAATCCTTTAGCTCAGATACGCAGTATTTT CATSRDDQSFSSDTQYF
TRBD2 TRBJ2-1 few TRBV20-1 TGCAGTGCCGGGACTAGCGGGTCGGTCTCCAATGAGCAGTTCTTC CSAGTSGSVSNEQFF
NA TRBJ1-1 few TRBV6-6 TGTGCCAGCAGTTACATGAACACTGAAGCTTTCTTT CASSYMNTEAFF